The subject of this entry is one TCR beta chain. Its matching antigen is unknown. Looked up from germline, CDR1 is DFQATT and CDR2 is SNEGSKA (reference sequence). V was clipped by 5 bases and J by 8 bases, with 9 bases between them. There are 11 residues in the CDR3. This sample is part of a study of CD8 T cells in Susac syndrome. Whole-study results and caveats: The number of individuals included in the study's TCR sequencing and HLA analysis was acknowledged as relatively small.

Reverse transcription of about 0.5 to 1 ug RNA was carried out with random hexamers. The authors amplified TCR beta CDR3 across 54 Vbeta and 13 Jbeta using immunoSEQ multiplex PCR. TCRdb independently ran MiXCR on the immunoSEQ multiplex PCR reads; one entry per CDR3 protein. Seen here are around 150,000 distinct CDR3 sequences, more than 90% observed once, and the top ten hold around 0.15%. The sequenced target, TCR beta, came from blood CD8+ and CD4+ T cells. The CD8+ and CD4+ T cells were negatively isolated, with the TEMRA cells enriched by FACS. What was sequenced was CD4+ T cells from PBMCs. The TCR originated in a human donor in good health. V usage is TRBV20-1 and J usage is TRBJ1-4; D ambiguous. The CDR3 DNA reads TGCAGTGCTTATCAGGAAGAAAAACTGTTTTTT. This encodes CSAYQEEKLFF.